The 28 T cell receptor beta chains below all came from one sample that was sequenced in a study of T cells after yellow fever vaccination. TCRdb used MiXCR to reprocess the 5' RACE reads, holding one entry per CDR3 protein. The sample lists some 560,000 distinct CDR3 sequences, roughly 19% occurring once. The material sequenced was PBMCs, taken 15 days after the yellow fever booster vaccination. All receptors derive from a man aged 30 to 39 who received the YFV17D yellow fever vaccine.

Only a few counts were recorded for this clonotype. This chain uses TRBV28 with TRBJ2-4, with D unclear. Germline CDR1 MDHEN, CDR2 SYDVKM. The ends were cut back, 8 bases at V and 12 bases at J, with 14 bases in the middle. The CDR3 loop spans 11 amino acids. The CDR3 coding sequence is TGTGCCAGCGGATCCCGAGTGTATCAGTACTTC. Protein: CASGSRVYQYF.

This sequence joins TRBV7-9 and TRBJ2-3, with 8 nucleotides matching TRBD2. Germline CDR1 and CDR2: SEHNR and FQNEAQ (reference sequence). The CDR3 sequence is 16 residues long. The V segment lost 5 bases and the J segment 6 bases; nucleotides outside the gene matches: 13. The CDR3 bases are TGTGCCAGCAGCCCTGGTCCAGCGGGAGAATCCGATACGCAGTATTTT. This encodes CASSPGPAGESDTQYF.

The sample holds a few counts of this clonotype. The gene calls are TRBV29-1 and TRBJ2-1; the match to TRBD2 covers 7 bases. The CDR3 contains 13 residues. CDR1 and CDR2 (germline): SQVTM, ANQGSEA. After removal of 4 bases from V and 9 bases from J, the junction contained 9 bases not matched to a gene. CDR3 loop: CSVVLRLAPEQFF. CDR3 sequence (DNA): TGCAGCGTTGTTCTCCGACTAGCACCTGAGCAGTTCTTC.

The chain has TRBV18 and TRBJ1-5; tentatively, D is TRBD1 (6 bases). Trimming left V 3 bases short and J 7 bases short, with 16 bases between. Germline V CDR1 and CDR2: KGHSH, LQKENI. The CDR3 is made up of 15 amino acids. For the CDR3, the DNA is TGTGCCAGCTCACCGCAACAGGGAAGCGGACAGCCCCAGCATTTT. Translation gives CASSPQQGSGQPQHF.

This clonotype was recorded a few times. The chain joins TRBV5-1 to TRBJ2-7; 7 bases match TRBD1. From germline, CDR1 is SGHRS and CDR2 YFSETQ. The CDR3 loop spans 16 amino acids. The ends lost 3 bases at V and 6 bases at J; junction bases unmatched: 15. CDR3 nucleotide sequence: TGCGCCAGCAGCTGGCTACAGGGGCCTACAGTAGCCGAGCAGTACTTC. This codes for CASSWLQGPTVAEQYF.

This clonotype appeared a few times. The rearrangement uses TRBV7-8 and TRBJ2-7; possibly TRBD2 for D (5 bases). Per the germline V gene, CDR1 is SGHVS and CDR2 is FQNEAQ. CDR3 length equals 15 residues. V lost 2 bases and J 1 base, leaving 12 bases between the germline ends. DNA for the CDR3: TGTGCCAGCAGCTTACAGGACTCGAGGTCCTACGAGCAGTACTTC. Its protein product is CASSLQDSRSYEQYF.

The chain is built from TRBV12-3 or TRBV12-4 and TRBJ2-3; D not resolved. Trimming took 3 bases from V and 10 from J, leaving 11 bases between them. There are 12 residues in the CDR3. The CDR3 loop reads CASSFPYRAQYF. CDR3 DNA: TGTGCCAGCAGTTTCCCCTACCGTGCGCAGTATTTT.

This clonotype has a handful of counts. The J gene is TRBJ2-1, the V gene TRBV20-1; 7 positions agree with TRBD2. The CDR3 contains 15 residues. Trimming cost V 0 bases and J 7 bases; bases outside gene matches: 9. CDR1 is DFQATT and CDR2 is SNEGSKA in the germline V gene (reference sequence). The CDR3 reads CSARDAGVWGNEQFF. For the CDR3, the DNA is TGCAGTGCTAGAGATGCGGGAGTTTGGGGGAATGAGCAGTTCTTC.

This clonotype was counted between two and nine times. The rearrangement joins TRBV7-2 to TRBJ2-3; D is undetermined. Germline CDR1 and CDR2: SGHTA and FQGNSA. Deletions cut 5 bases from V and 2 bases from J, with 11 bases between. This CDR3 has 14 residues. The CDR3 loop reads CASSPDKNTDTQYF. CDR3 coding DNA: TGTGCCAGCAGCCCTGACAAAAACACAGATACGCAGTATTTT.

The V call is TRBV7-2, the J call TRBJ2-1, with 8 bases fitting TRBD1. CDR1 SGHTA and CDR2 FQGNSA come from the germline V gene. The junction had 8 bases not matched to a gene; V was cut back by 5 bases and J by 8 bases. The CDR3 is 14 residues long. CDR3 in amino acids: CASSPGQGRDEQFF. Written as DNA, the CDR3 is TGTGCCAGCAGCCCCGGACAGGGTAGGGATGAGCAGTTCTTC.

This clonotype showed up just a few times. V and J are TRBV25-1 and TRBJ2-4; 7 bases fit TRBD2. The CDR3 runs 17 residues. Per germline, CDR1 MGHDK and CDR2 SYGVNS. The V and J ends lost 1 base and 2 bases, in that order; junction bases with no gene match: 8. The CDR3 sequence is CASSESGGGGTKNIQYF. In DNA form, the CDR3 reads TGTGCCAGCAGTGAATCGGGGGGTGGTGGAACCAAAAACATTCAGTACTTC.

This clonotype came up a few times. The rearrangement links TRBV4-2 to TRBJ2-1; D not certain. Trimming took 0 bases from V and 9 from J, leaving 9 bases between them. The CDR3 consists of 13 residues. CDR1 and CDR2 from the germline V gene are LGHNA and YNFKEQ. CDR3 protein: CASSQEGEVEQFF. Here the CDR3 DNA reads TGTGCCAGCAGCCAAGAAGGAGAGGTTGAGCAGTTCTTC.

The chain employs TRBV7-9 and TRBJ2-7; D call uncertain. V was shortened by 4 bases and J by 0 bases, with 4 bases between the two germline ends. The CDR3 consists of 12 residues. Germline CDR1 reads SEHNR; CDR2 reads FQNEAQ (reference sequence). The CDR3 sequence is CASSWASYEQYF. The CDR3 nucleotides read TGTGCCAGCAGCTGGGCCTCCTACGAGCAGTACTTC.

This clonotype occurred a few times. The V call is TRBV20-1, the J call TRBJ2-5; D unclear. V lost 3 bases and J 7 bases, leaving 15 bases between the germline ends. The germline gives CDR1 DFQATT, CDR2 SNEGSKA (reference sequence). CDR3 length: 13 residues. Here the CDR3 reads CSARDAVIMTQYF. CDR3 in DNA: TGCAGTGCTAGGGACGCAGTTATTATGACCCAGTACTTC.

The gene calls are TRBV7-9 and TRBJ2-6; D might be TRBD1 (6 bases). The length of the CDR3 is 15 residues. Trimming stripped 3 bases from V and 1 base from J, with 7 bases between. The V gene's germline CDR1 is SEHNR and CDR2 FQNEAQ (reference sequence). The chain's CDR3 is CASSFTGSGANVLTF. CDR3 sequence (DNA): TGTGCCAGCAGCTTCACAGGGTCTGGGGCCAACGTCCTGACTTTC.

This clonotype was counted only a few times. The V call is TRBV20-1, the J call TRBJ2-5, with 7 bases identical to TRBD1. The CDR3 spans 14 residues. Per germline, CDR1 DFQATT and CDR2 SNEGSKA (reference sequence). Trimming cost V 5 bases and J 2 bases; bases outside gene matches: 8. The CDR3 nucleotides are TGCAGTGCTGGAAGGACAGGTCCGCAAGAGACCCAGTACTTC. Its protein is CSAGRTGPQETQYF.

This clonotype was found many times. The genes are TRBV7-8 and TRBJ2-7; 8 bases are shared with TRBD1. This CDR3 region has 13 residues. Germline CDR1 SGHVS, CDR2 FQNEAQ. The V and J ends lost 4 bases and 4 bases, in that order; junction bases with no gene match: 3. CDR3 sequence (DNA): TGTGCCAGCAGCTCCGGGACAGGATACGAGCAGTACTTC. Its translation is CASSSGTGYEQYF.

This clonotype has only a few counts. V gene TRBV10-3 combines with J gene TRBJ2-7; 9 bases match TRBD2. The CDR3 is 14 amino acids. From germline, CDR1 is ENHRY and CDR2 SYGVKD. Trimming took 6 bases from V and 3 from J; bases not matched to a gene: 6. The CDR3 here is CAIRPSGASYEQYF. The CDR3 DNA reads TGTGCCATCAGACCTAGCGGGGCCAGCTACGAGCAGTACTTC.

The J gene is TRBJ2-5, the V gene TRBV7-8; 8 bases align to TRBD2. The V and J ends lost 7 bases and 5 bases, in that order; junction bases with no gene match: 9. The germline V gene encodes CDR1 SGHVS and CDR2 FQNEAQ. This CDR3 region has 14 residues. CDR3 in DNA: TGTGCCAGCACCCCCAGCGGGAGTGGCGAGACCCAGTACTTC. It is translated as CASTPSGSGETQYF.

This clonotype was counted a few times. The chain joins TRBV4-1 to TRBJ1-1; D remains ambiguous. CDR3 size: 13 residues. Germline V CDR1 and CDR2: MGHRA, YSYEKL. The V end lost 4 bases, the J end lost 8 bases, and 14 bases lay between the germline ends. This CDR3 is CASSPEGWMEAFF. CDR3 DNA sequence: TGCGCCAGCAGCCCGGAGGGCTGGATGGAAGCTTTCTTT.

This clonotype was picked up a small number of times. The chain has TRBV30 and TRBJ2-1, with D maybe TRBD1 (6 bases). Germline CDR1 reads GTSNPN; CDR2 reads SVGIG (reference sequence). There are 15 residues in the CDR3. The V gene lost 4 bases and the J gene lost 3 bases, with 16 bases spanning the gap. This CDR3 reads CAWKVYQGSYNEQFF. DNA for the CDR3: TGTGCCTGGAAAGTCTATCAGGGGAGCTACAATGAGCAGTTCTTC.

The genes are TRBV10-1 and TRBJ2-2, with D maybe TRBD1 (6 bases). This CDR3 is 13 amino acids long. Per germline, CDR1 WNHNN and CDR2 SYGVQD (reference sequence). V was trimmed by 6 bases and J by 6 bases, leaving 11 bases between them. In nucleotides, the CDR3 is TGCGCCAGCAGGGACAGCGGAGCCGGGGAGCTGTTTTTT. It yields the protein CASRDSGAGELFF.

V usage is TRBV6-1 and J usage is TRBJ2-4, with TRBD1 matching 9 bases. Looked up from germline, CDR1 is MNHNS and CDR2 is SASEGT. This CDR3 spans 17 amino acids. Trimming cost V 6 bases and J 0 bases; bases outside gene matches: 9. In DNA form, the CDR3 reads TGTGCCAGCAGGGAACAGGGGGCGGTCGGAGCCAAAAACATTCAGTACTTC. Translation gives CASREQGAVGAKNIQYF.

This chain joins TRBV7-8 and TRBJ2-5, with D tentatively TRBD1 (6 bases). Germline V gene sequence: CDR1 SGHVS, CDR2 FQNEAQ. Trimming took off 7 bases at V and 5 bases at J, with 14 bases between the two ends. This CDR3 is built from 13 residues. CDR3 amino acids: CASTGGGRETQYF. DNA of the CDR3: TGTGCCAGCACGGGTGGGGGCCGGGAGACCCAGTACTTC.

J is TRBJ2-1 and V is TRBV20-1; 8 bases are a match to TRBD2. V was pared by 0 bases and J by 6 bases, with 10 bases of the junction left unmatched. Germline assignment: CDR1 DFQATT and CDR2 SNEGSKA (reference sequence). There are 16 residues in the CDR3. The CDR3 DNA reads as TGCAGTGCTAGAGATCTGCCCGGGCTAGCGGGCAATGAGCAGTTCTTC. Amino acid sequence: CSARDLPGLAGNEQFF.

This clonotype was observed a few times. This chain uses TRBV6-1 with TRBJ1-1; D is unclear. Trimming removed 6 bases from V and 5 bases from J, with 13 bases in between. Germline assignment: CDR1 MNHNS and CDR2 SASEGT. The CDR3 has 13 amino acids. Here the CDR3 reads CASRAIGVTEAFF. CDR3 bases: TGTGCCAGCAGGGCGATCGGGGTGACTGAAGCTTTCTTT.

This clonotype came up a few times. This chain joins TRBV9 and TRBJ2-3; 9 bases line up with TRBD2. V shed 3 bases and J 6 bases; nucleotides not matched to a gene: 8. This CDR3 spans 15 amino acids. The V gene's germline CDR1 is SGDLS and CDR2 YYNGEE. CDR3 sequence reads: CASSGSGSPGDTQYF. The CDR3 nucleotides read TGTGCCAGCAGCGGTAGCGGGAGCCCGGGGGATACGCAGTATTTT.

This clonotype showed up just a few times. This chain's CDR3 is CASSQQPREQFF. CDR3 DNA sequence: TGTGCCAGCAGCCAACAGCCGAGAGAGCAGTTCTTC. This chain joins TRBV3-1 and TRBJ2-1; D remains unclear. The ends were cut back, 2 bases at V and 10 bases at J, with 9 bases in the middle. There are 12 residues in the CDR3. CDR1 and CDR2 from the germline V gene are LGHDT and YNNKEL (reference sequence).